Described below is a single TCR beta chain sequence and its context. This sample stems from a study of blood T cell repertoires in COVID-19. Study context: Sites in the United States, Italy and Spain provided acute and convalescent COVID-19 samples.

This CDR3 has 13 amino acids. Germline V gene data show CDR1 as MNHEY and CDR2 as SVGAGI. V lost 5 bases and J lost 6; bases outside the gene matches: 5. Original processing notes: Amplification from reference gene primers served as the basis for estimated nucleated cell counts. Using immunoSEQ multiplex PCR, the repertoire was profiled, and TCRdb retains in-frame clones only, with some absent. V and J calls and clone size come straight from that table; D and trimming were deduced from the DNA. The sample has roughly 79,000 clones; around 80% are singletons. What was sequenced was peripheral blood. The chain links TRBV6-5 to TRBJ1-2; TRBD1 matches 8 bases. The receptor comes from a human donor in a cohort sampled during active COVID-19. The CDR3 DNA sequence: TGTGCCAGCAGTCTCAGGGGGCGAGATGGCTACACCTTC. This encodes CASSLRGRDGYTF.